This TCR beta chain appears in the sequencing data of a study of regulatory T cells in long-lasting Graves disease. Findings and caveats of the study: Repertoires from persistent disease leaned toward TRBV28, TRBJ1-2 and TRBJ2-5.

This clonotype came up many times. Antigen specificity is unknown. V lost 1 base and J lost 5, with 12 bases in between. This CDR3 is built from 15 residues. CDR1 and CDR2 from the germline V gene are SGHTA and FQGTGA. Library construction for TCR beta used iRepertoire HTBI primers and Arm-PCR of CDR3 regions. A single record per CDR3 protein comes from TCRdb applying MiXCR to the multiplex PCR reads. Among some 330,000 distinct CDR3 sequences listed, roughly 12% were seen once. Time point described: newly diagnosed GD, antithyroid drugs for less than 3 months. The TCR library used RNA extracted from PBMCs. These data also featured in a second study, about T cells in Graves' hyperthyroidism and ophthalmopathy. That investigation notes: Before onset, by a median of around 6.1 months, the model predicted ophthalmopathy.

The clonotype was recovered from a woman under 30 with Graves disease. The sample consisted of peripheral blood mononuclear cells (PBMCs), taken at new diagnosis, from a patient treated with antithyroid drugs. The chain has TRBV7-3 and TRBJ2-1; TRBD2 might be the D (7 bases). CDR3: CASSLNGGANNEQFF. DNA of the CDR3: TGTGCCAGCAGCTTAAATGGGGGGGCGAACAATGAGCAGTTCTTC.